Included here is one T cell receptor beta chain sequence, with context. Its antigen remains unidentified. Trimming cost V 0 bases and J 4 bases, with 11 bases left between them. This CDR3 region has 14 residues. Per germline, CDR1 SGHNT and CDR2 YYREEE (reference sequence). Profiling relied on immunoSEQ multiplex PCR, and the TCRdb table lists in-frame clones only, not all of them. The sample lists tens of thousands of clones, approximately 91% seen once, with less than 2.5% in the top ten. This sample was taken from a study of T cell responses to AZD1222 COVID-19 vaccine. Study background: Pooled together were second doses at about 4 or about 12 weeks. Study-wide results and limits: Most donors were white British and more were female, and clonal diversity was possibly underestimated.

The receptor was derived from an adult in good health. This sequence joins TRBV5-4 and TRBJ2-7, with TRBD1 as a possible D gene (6 bases). The sample in question was peripheral blood, obtained on day 0 of AZD1222 vaccination. The CDR3 DNA sequence: TGTGCCAGCAGCTTGGAAAACAGGGATTACGAGCAGTACTTC. It translates to CASSLENRDYEQYF.